This section outlines one T cell receptor (beta chain) sequence together with its context. The source of the sample is a study of blood T cells in healthy people across ages. The CDR3 is made up of 16 amino acids. Unmatched junction bases numbered 7, after V lost 6 bases and J lost 0 bases. Primed by a sample-barcoded 5' primer and a J-beta primer mix, a second PCR proceeded for 7 to 11 cycles. TCRdb redid the calling of the 5' RACE reads with MiXCR, one entry per CDR3 protein. The sample contains roughly 730,000 distinct CDR3 sequences, roughly three fifths of which appear only once. V is TRBV12-3 or TRBV12-4 and J is TRBJ1-1; 10 nucleotides line up with TRBD1. The source material was blood. The receptor was derived from a man aged 35 to 55 in good health. CDR3 bases: TGTGCCAGCAGGCTGACAGGGGGCGGACTGAACACTGAAGCTTTCTTT. It encodes CASRLTGGGLNTEAFF.